The text below deals with one TCR beta chain. Its cognate antigen is unknown. Only in-frame clones appear in the TCRdb table, and some are missing; sequencing was by immunoSEQ multiplex PCR. The table includes 150,000 to 200,000 clones, over 85% detected once. This entry is derived from a study of cytomegalovirus exposure and HLA in healthy donors. Study observations and caveats: According to a later analysis, TCR clusters from the first cohort tended to co-occur in the 90 to 150 validation repertoires.

Germline values: CDR1 MNHEY, CDR2 SMNVEV (reference sequence). This CDR3 contains 16 residues. V gave up 3 bases and J gave up 3 bases; unmatched junction bases: 9. The source of this sequence is a man between 18 and 29 years old in good health and CMV-seropositive. The chain has TRBV27 and TRBJ2-3, with 7 bases matching TRBD1. Sequenced input: PBMCs. The CDR3 loop is CASSFRGRIRTDTQYF. The CDR3 nucleotides read TGTGCCAGCAGTTTTAGGGGGCGCATCAGAACAGATACGCAGTATTTT.